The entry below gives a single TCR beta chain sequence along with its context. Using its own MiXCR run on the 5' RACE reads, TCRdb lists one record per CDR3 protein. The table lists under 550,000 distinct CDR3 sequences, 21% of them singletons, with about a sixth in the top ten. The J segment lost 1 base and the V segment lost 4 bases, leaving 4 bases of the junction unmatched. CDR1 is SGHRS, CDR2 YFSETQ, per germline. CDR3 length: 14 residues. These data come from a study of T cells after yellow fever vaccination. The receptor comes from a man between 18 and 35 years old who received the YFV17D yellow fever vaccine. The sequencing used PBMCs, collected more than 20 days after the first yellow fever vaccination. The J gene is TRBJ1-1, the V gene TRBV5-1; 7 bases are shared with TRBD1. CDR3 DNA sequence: TGCGCCAGCAGCGAGACAGGGTCGAACACTGAAGCTTTCTTT. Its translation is CASSETGSNTEAFF. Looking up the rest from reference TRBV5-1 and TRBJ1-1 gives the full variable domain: KAGVTQTPRYLIKTRGQQVTLSCSPISGHRSVSWYQQTPGQGLQFLFEYFSETQRNKGNFPGRFSGRQFSNSRSEMNVSTLELGDSALYLCASSETGSNTEAFFGQGTRLTVV.